The present T cell receptor (beta chain) was sequenced within a study of graft-versus-host responses after intestinal transplantation. In the study overall: Anti-thymocyte globulin induction preceded approximately three years of tacrolimus and steroid maintenance in all recipients. Whole-study findings and limits: High graft-versus-host to host-versus-graft clonal ratios were found in allografts of patients who had graft-donor T cell macrochimerism. Recipient marrow showed GvH clones, some seen first in ileum or blood. Declining HvG levels early post-transplant were linked to peak circulating GvH clone levels.

The CDR3 loop spans 11 amino acids. Trimming shortened V by 6 bases and J by 8 bases, and 7 bases separated the two germline ends. Germline CDR1 is SGHTA and CDR2 is FQGTGA. Only in-frame clones appear in the TCRdb table, and some are missing; sequencing was by immunoSEQ multiplex PCR. The data show fewer than 150,000 clones, around nine tenths seen once. This clone was detected once. The antigen remains unidentified. This sequence originates from a human donor who received an intestinal transplant. The chain combines TRBV7-3 with TRBJ2-2; possibly TRBD1 for D (5 bases). The sample consisted of unstimulated CD4+ T cells sorted from spleen or lymph node cells, taken before intestinal transplant. CDR3 bases: TGTGCCAGCAGAGGGGCGGGGGAGCTGTTTTTT. Protein sequence: CASRGAGELFF.